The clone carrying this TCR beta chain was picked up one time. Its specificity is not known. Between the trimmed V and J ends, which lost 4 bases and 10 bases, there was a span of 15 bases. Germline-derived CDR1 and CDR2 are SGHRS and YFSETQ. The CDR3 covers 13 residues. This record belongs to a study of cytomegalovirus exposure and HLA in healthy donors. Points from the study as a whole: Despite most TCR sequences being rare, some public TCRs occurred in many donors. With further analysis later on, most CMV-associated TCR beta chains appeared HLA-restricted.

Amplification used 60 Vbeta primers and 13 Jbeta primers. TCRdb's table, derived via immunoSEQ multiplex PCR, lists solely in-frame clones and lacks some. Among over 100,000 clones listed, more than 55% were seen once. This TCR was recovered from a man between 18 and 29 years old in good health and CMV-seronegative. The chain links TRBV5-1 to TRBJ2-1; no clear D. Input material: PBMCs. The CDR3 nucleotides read TGCGCCAGCAGCCCGGCCCGGGTTGAGGAGCAGTTCTTC. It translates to CASSPARVEEQFF.